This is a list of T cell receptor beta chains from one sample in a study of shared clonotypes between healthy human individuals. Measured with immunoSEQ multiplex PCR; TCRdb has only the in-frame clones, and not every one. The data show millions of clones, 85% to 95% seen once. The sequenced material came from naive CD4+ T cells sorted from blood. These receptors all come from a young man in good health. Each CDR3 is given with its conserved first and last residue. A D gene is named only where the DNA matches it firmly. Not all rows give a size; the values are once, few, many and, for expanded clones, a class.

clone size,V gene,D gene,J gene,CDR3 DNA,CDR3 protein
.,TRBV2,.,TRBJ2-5,TGTGCCAGCAGTACCACAGAAGCAGAGACCCAGTACTTC,CASSTTEAETQYF
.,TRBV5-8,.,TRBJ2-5,TGTGCCAGCAGCTTGTCGGTTAACATGGTTGAGACCCAGTACTTC,CASSLSVNMVETQYF
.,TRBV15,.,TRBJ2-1,TGTGCCACCAGCAGAGATAGGTCACTCCCGCCTAATGAGCAGTTCTTC,CATSRDRSLPPNEQFF
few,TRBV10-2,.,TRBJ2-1,TGCGCCAGCAGTGAGTTGAGCGGTAGCTCCTACAATGAGCAGTTCTTC,CASSELSGSSYNEQFF
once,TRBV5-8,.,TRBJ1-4,TGTGCCAGCAGGGCTACAGGAGGCTTGTTGACGTTTTTT,CASRATGGLLTFF
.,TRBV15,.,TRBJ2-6,TGTGCCACCAGCAGAGATCCGGGGGCTGGGGCCAACGTCCTGACTTTC,CATSRDPGAGANVLTF
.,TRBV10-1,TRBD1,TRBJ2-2,TGCGCCAGCAGTGAAGGGACAGGGGGAAACACCGGGGAGCTGTTTTTT,CASSEGTGGNTGELFF
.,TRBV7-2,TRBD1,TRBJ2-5,TGTGCCAGCAGCCTATCCTACAGGGGAGAGGAGACCCAGTACTTC,CASSLSYRGEETQYF
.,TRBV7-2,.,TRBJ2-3,TGTGCCAGCAGCCTAGGGTGGAGCACAGATACGCAGTATTTT,CASSLGWSTDTQYF
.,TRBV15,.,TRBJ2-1,TGTGCCACCAGCAGAGATGTGGCCTCCAATGAGCAGTTCTTC,CATSRDVASNEQFF
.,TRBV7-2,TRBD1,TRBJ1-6,TGTGCCAGCAGCTTAGCGTGGGACAGCTATAATTCACCCCTCCACTTT,CASSLAWDSYNSPLHF
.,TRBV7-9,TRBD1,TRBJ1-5,TGTGCCAGCAGCCGGACAGGGGAACGTGAGCCCCAGCATTTT,CASSRTGEREPQHF
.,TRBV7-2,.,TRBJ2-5,TGTGCCAGCAGCCGAGGTGGGGCATCCCAAGAGACCCAGTACTTC,CASSRGGASQETQYF
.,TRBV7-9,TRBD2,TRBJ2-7,TGTGCCAGCAGCTTAGAAGCGGGAGGGCCCTACGAGCAGTACTTC,CASSLEAGGPYEQYF
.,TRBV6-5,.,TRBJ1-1,TGTGCCAGCAGTTACTTGGGGTACACTGAAGCTTTCTTT,CASSYLGYTEAFF
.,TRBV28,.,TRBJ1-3,TGTGCCACCACGCCGTCGTTTGGAAACACCATATATTTT,CATTPSFGNTIYF
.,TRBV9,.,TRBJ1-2,TGTGCCAGCACTTTCGTTCCGGGGAACTATGGCTACACCTTC,CASTFVPGNYGYTF
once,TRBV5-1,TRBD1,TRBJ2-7,TGCGCCAGCAGCTTAATTCCGGGACAGGGTGCCGAGCAGTACTTC,CASSLIPGQGAEQYF
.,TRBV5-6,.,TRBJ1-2,TGTGCCAGCAGCTTGGCCAGGAACTATGGCTACACCTTC,CASSLARNYGYTF
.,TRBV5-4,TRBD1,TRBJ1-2,TGTGCCAGCAGCCCCGACAGGGTTTATGGCTACACCTTC,CASSPDRVYGYTF
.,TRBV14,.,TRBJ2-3,TGTGCCAGCAGCTTCCGACTGGCAGATACGCAGTATTTT,CASSFRLADTQYF
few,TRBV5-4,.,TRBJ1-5,TGTGCCAGCAGTTTAGACAGCAATCAGCCCCAGCATTTT,CASSLDSNQPQHF
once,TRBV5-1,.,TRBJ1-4,TGCGCCAGCAGCGCCGGGGGAGGGGCTGAAAAACTGTTTTTT,CASSAGGGAEKLFF
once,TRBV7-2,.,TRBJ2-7,TGTGCCAGCAGCTTATGGGGGGCCGGGGGCGAGCAGTACTTC,CASSLWGAGGEQYF
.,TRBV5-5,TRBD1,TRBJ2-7,TGTGCCAGCAGCAGGGGACAGGGGTCCTACGAGCAGTACTTC,CASSRGQGSYEQYF
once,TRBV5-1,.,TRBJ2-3,TGCGCCAGCAGCTTGTGGATGTCAGATACGCAGTATTTT,CASSLWMSDTQYF
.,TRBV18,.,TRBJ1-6,TGTGCCAGCTCACCATCAGGGTCTAATTCACCCCTCCACTTT,CASSPSGSNSPLHF
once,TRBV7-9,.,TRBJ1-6,TGTGCCAGCAGCCTAGTGGGGGAACGCTCACCCCTCCACTTT,CASSLVGERSPLHF
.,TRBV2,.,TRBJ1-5,TGTGCCAGCGGTCCCATTGGGGGTAGCAATCAGCCCCAGCATTTT,CASGPIGGSNQPQHF
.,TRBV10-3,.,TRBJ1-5,TGTGCCATCAGTGATGACAGGCGATCGGGTCAGCCCCAGCATTTT,CAISDDRRSGQPQHF
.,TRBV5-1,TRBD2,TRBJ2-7,TGCGCCAGCAGCCGACAGCTCCTTAGCGGGGGGGGTATCGGGTACGAGCAGTACTTC,CASSRQLLSGGGIGYEQYF